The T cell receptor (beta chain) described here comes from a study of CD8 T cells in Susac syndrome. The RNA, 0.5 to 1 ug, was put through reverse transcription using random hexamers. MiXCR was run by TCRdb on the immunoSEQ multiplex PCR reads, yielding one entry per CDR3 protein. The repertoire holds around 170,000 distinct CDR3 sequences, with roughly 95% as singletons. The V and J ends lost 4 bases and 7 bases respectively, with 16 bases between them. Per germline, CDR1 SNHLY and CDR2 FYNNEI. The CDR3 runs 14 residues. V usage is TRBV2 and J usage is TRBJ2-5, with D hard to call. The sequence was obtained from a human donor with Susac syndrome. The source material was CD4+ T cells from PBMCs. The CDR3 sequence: CASSASAPTGTQYF. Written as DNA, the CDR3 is TGTGCCAGCAGTGCCTCCGCCCCCACGGGGACCCAGTACTTC.